This T cell receptor (beta chain) was retrieved from a study of PD-1 blockade in mismatch repair-deficient tumors. For the study at large: Enrolled 2013-2016, patients had progressing, pretreated mismatch repair-deficient cancers of about a dozen types.

The assay was immunoSEQ multiplex PCR, and TCRdb's table has in-frame clones only and misses some. The table lists roughly 38,000 clones, approximately 80% of them singletons. The germline V gene encodes CDR1 SGHTA and CDR2 FQGNSA. V shed 3 bases and J 0 bases; nucleotides not matched to a gene: 9. This CDR3 has 18 amino acids. The origin of this receptor is an adult with mismatch repair-deficient cancer. The material sequenced was PBMCs, taken roughly nine months after starting pembrolizumab. The chain joins TRBV7-2 to TRBJ2-1; TRBD2 matches at 9 bases. CDR3 sequence reads: CASSLERVTSGSYNEQFF. In nucleotides, the CDR3 is TGTGCCAGCAGCTTGGAGAGGGTGACTAGCGGCTCCTACAATGAGCAGTTCTTC.